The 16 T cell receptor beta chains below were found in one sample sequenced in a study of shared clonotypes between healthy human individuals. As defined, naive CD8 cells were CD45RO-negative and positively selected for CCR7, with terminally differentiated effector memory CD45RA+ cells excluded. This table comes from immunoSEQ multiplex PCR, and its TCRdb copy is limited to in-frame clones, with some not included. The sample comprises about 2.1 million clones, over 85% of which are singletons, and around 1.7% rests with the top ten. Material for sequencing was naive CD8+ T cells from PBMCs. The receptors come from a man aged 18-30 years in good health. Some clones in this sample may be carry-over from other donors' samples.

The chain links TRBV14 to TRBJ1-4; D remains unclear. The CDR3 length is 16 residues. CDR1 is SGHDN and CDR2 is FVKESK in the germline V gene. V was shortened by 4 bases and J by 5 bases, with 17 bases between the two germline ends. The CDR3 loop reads CASSPEFVLENEKLFF. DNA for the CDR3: TGTGCCAGCAGCCCAGAATTTGTCCTCGAGAATGAAAAACTGTTTTTT.

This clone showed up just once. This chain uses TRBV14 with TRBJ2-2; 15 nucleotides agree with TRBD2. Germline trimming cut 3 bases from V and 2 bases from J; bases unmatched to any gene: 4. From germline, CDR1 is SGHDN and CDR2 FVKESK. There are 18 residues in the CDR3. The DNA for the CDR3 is TGTGCCAGCAGCCAGTGGACTAGCGGGAGGGTAAACACCGGGGAGCTGTTTTTT. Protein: CASSQWTSGRVNTGELFF.

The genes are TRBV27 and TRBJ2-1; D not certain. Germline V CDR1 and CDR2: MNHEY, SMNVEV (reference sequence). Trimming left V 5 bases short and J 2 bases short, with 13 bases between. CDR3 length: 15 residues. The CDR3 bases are TGTGCCAGCAGTATCCTGAGTGTACCCTACAATGAGCAGTTCTTC. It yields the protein CASSILSVPYNEQFF.

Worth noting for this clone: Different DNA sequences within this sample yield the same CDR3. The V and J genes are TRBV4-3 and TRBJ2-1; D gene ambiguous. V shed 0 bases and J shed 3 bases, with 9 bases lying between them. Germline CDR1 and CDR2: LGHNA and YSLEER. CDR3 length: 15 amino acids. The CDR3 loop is CASSQDSGSYNEQFF. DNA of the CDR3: TGCGCCAGCAGCCAAGATTCGGGCAGCTACAATGAGCAGTTCTTC.

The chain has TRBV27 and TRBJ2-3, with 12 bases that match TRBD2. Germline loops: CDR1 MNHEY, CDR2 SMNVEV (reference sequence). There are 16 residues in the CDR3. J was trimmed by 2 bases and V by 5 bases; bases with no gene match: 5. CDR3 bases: TGTGCCAGCAGTATTACTAGCGGGAGGCTCACAGATACGCAGTATTTT. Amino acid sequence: CASSITSGRLTDTQYF.

This CDR3 reads CASSLGALAANTGELFF. CDR3 sequence (DNA): TGTGCCAGCAGCTTAGGGGCGCTAGCTGCGAACACCGGGGAGCTGTTTTTT. The chain joins TRBV7-6 to TRBJ2-2; perhaps TRBD2 as D (5 bases). The germline V gene has CDR1 SGHVS and CDR2 FNYEAQ. CDR3 length: 17 residues. Trimming took 1 base from V and 0 from J, leaving 12 bases between them.

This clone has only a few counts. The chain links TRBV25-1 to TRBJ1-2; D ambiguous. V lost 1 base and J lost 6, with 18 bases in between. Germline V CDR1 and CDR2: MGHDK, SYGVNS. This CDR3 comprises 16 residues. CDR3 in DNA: TGTGCCAGCAGTGAATGGCTGGAGGGAACTAAGAATGGCTACACCTTC. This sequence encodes CASSEWLEGTKNGYTF.

Here the CDR3 reads CASSYSRGGGAGELFF. In DNA form, the CDR3 reads TGTGCCAGCAGTTACTCGAGAGGCGGGGGTGCCGGGGAGCTGTTTTTT. The rearrangement uses TRBV6-5 and TRBJ2-2; 7 nucleotides line up with TRBD2. The CDR3 has 16 amino acids. V gave up 0 bases and J gave up 6 bases; unmatched junction bases: 7. Germline V gene data show CDR1 as MNHEY and CDR2 as SVGAGI.

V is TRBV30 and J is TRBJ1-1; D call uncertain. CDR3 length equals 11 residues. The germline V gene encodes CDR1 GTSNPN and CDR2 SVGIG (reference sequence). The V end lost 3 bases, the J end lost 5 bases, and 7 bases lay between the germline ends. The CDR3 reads CAWRAGTEAFF. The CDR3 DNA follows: TGTGCCTGGAGGGCAGGAACTGAAGCTTTCTTT.

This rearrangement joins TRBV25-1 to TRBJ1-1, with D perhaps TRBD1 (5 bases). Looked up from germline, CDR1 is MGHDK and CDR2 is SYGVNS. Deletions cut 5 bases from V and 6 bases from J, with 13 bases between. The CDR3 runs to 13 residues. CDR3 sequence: CASSSLRGAEAFF. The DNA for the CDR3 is TGTGCCAGCAGTTCTTTGCGGGGGGCTGAAGCTTTCTTT.

CDR3 region: CATQPSGGDTGELFF. CDR3 nucleotides: TGTGCCACCCAACCGTCCGGGGGCGACACCGGGGAGCTGTTTTTT. This rearrangement joins TRBV10-3 to TRBJ2-2; possibly TRBD1 or TRBD2 for D (6 bases each). Germline lookup yields CDR1 ENHRY and CDR2 SYGVKD. CDR3 length: 15 amino acids. V lost 10 bases and J lost 3, with 18 bases in between.

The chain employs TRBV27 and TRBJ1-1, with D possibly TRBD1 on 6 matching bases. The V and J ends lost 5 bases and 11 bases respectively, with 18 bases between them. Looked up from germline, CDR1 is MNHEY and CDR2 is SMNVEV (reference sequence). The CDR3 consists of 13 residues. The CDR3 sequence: CASSQFSGHGAFF. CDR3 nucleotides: TGTGCCAGCAGTCAGTTTTCGGGACATGGTGCTTTCTTT.

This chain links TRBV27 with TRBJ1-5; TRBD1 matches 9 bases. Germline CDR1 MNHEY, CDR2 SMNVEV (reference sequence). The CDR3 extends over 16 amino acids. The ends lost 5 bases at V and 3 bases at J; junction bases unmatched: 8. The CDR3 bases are TGTGCCAGCAGTCACCACGGGACAGGGCTCAATCAGCCCCAGCATTTT. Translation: CASSHHGTGLNQPQHF.

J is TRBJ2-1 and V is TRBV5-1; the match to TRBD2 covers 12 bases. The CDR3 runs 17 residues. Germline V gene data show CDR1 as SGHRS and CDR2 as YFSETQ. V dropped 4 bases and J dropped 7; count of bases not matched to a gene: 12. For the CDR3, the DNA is TGCGCCAGCAGCGCCGGCCTAGCGGGAGGGCCGGTGAATGAGCAGTTCTTC. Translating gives CASSAGLAGGPVNEQFF.

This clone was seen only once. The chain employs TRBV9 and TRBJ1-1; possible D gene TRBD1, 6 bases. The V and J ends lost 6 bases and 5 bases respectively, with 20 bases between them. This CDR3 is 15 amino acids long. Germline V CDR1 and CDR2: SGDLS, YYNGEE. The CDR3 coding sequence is TGTGCCAGCACCCCCCCGGCGGGGGCGCGGACTGAAGCTTTCTTT. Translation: CASTPPAGARTEAFF. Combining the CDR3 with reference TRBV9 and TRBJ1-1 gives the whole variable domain DSGVTQTPKHLITATGQRVTLRCSPRSGDLSVYWYQQSLDQGLQFLIQYYNGEERAKGNILERFSAQQFPDLHSELNLSSLELGDSALYFCASTPPAGARTEAFFGQGTRLTVV.

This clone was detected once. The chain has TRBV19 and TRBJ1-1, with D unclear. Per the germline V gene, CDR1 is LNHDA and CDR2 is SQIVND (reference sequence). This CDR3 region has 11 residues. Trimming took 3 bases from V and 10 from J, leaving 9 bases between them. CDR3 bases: TGTGCCAGTAGTATTGCAGGTAGAGCTTTCTTT. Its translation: CASSIAGRAFF. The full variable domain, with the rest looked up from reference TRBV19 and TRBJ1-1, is DGGITQSPKYLFRKEGQNVTLSCEQNLNHDAMYWYRQDPGQGLRLIYYSQIVNDFQKGDIAEGYSVSREKKESFPLTVTSAQKNPTAFYLCASSIAGRAFFGQGTRLTVV.